Presented here are 7 T cell receptor beta chains from one specimen sequenced in a study of siplizumab effects on memory and regulatory T cells. Some clones are missing from TCRdb's copy, which holds only in-frame ones; the method was immunoSEQ multiplex PCR. The sample contains around 94,000 clones, 80% to 95% of which appear only once. The sequenced sample consisted of CD4+ T cells sorted from blood. The receptors stem from a human donor in good health.

This clone was recorded only once. The V and J genes are TRBV11-2 and TRBJ1-2; no firm D call. The CDR3 contains 12 residues. Germline CDR1 reads SGHAT; CDR2 reads FQNNGV. The germline V and J ends were trimmed by 8 bases and 6 bases, with 13 bases remaining between them. The CDR3 reads CASQPPGNGYTF. CDR3 in DNA: TGTGCCAGCCAACCCCCGGGAAATGGCTACACCTTC.

The chain couples TRBV7-9 to TRBJ1-1; no definite D call. CDR3 size: 13 residues. Germline V gives CDR1 SEHNR, CDR2 FQNEAQ (reference sequence). V lost 5 bases and J 11 bases, leaving 18 bases between the germline ends. The CDR3 DNA follows: TGTGCCAGCAGCCCCGAGCTTCGGGGAGACGCTTTCTTT. Protein: CASSPELRGDAFF.

V usage is TRBV2 and J usage is TRBJ2-7; D is perhaps TRBD1 (7 bases). The V end lost 6 bases, the J end lost 4 bases, and 16 bases lay between the germline ends. The germline gives CDR1 SNHLY, CDR2 FYNNEI. This CDR3 region has 14 residues. As DNA, the CDR3 is TGTGCCAGCAGGGGACTGACAGGGAAGTACGAGCAGTACTTC. It encodes CASRGLTGKYEQYF.

This clone has a handful of counts. The chain links TRBV5-1 to TRBJ2-7; 7 nucleotides line up with TRBD2. Germline assignment: CDR1 SGHRS and CDR2 YFSETQ. Trimming removed 3 bases from V and 1 base from J; junction bases left unmatched: 7. The length of the CDR3 is 15 residues. The CDR3 loop reads CASSSLPGRSYEQYF. In DNA, the CDR3 is TGCGCCAGCAGCTCCCTACCCGGGAGGTCCTACGAGCAGTACTTC.

The DNA of the CDR3 is TGCACCTCGGCGGGGGATAGGACTAGCGGGGGTGACACAGATACGCAGTATTTT. It encodes CTSAGDRTSGGDTDTQYF. V usage is TRBV1 and J usage is TRBJ2-3; the table's TRBD2 call for D was not verified on the DNA. TRBV1 is noted as a pseudogene. The CDR3 extends over 18 amino acids.

The chain has TRBV13 and TRBJ2-5; weak D call: TRBD1 (6 bases). The germline V gene has CDR1 PRHDT and CDR2 FYEKMQ (reference sequence). Between the trimmed V and J ends, which lost 4 bases and 7 bases, there was a span of 16 bases. The CDR3 consists of 14 residues. The CDR3 sequence is CASSSSGAYVTQYF. The CDR3 DNA reads as TGTGCCAGCAGCTCTTCAGGGGCATATGTGACCCAGTACTTC.

V usage is TRBV7-3 and J usage is TRBJ2-1; D may correspond to TRBD1 or TRBD2 (5 bases each). V was trimmed by 5 bases and J by 0 bases, leaving 17 bases between them. The CDR3 loop spans 17 amino acids. The germline V gene has CDR1 SGHTA and CDR2 FQGTGA. DNA of the CDR3: TGTGCCAGCAGCCAAACGGGGCTGGCGAGCTCCTACAATGAGCAGTTCTTC. Its protein product is CASSQTGLASSYNEQFF. The full variable domain, in which reference TRBV7-3 and TRBJ2-1 provide the parts outside the CDR3, is GAGVSQTPSNKVTEKGKYVELRCDPISGHTALYWYRQSLGQGPEFLIYFQGTGAADDSGLPNDRFFAVRPEGSVSTLKIQRTERGDSAVYLCASSQTGLASSYNEQFFGPGTRLTVL.